These 30 T cell receptor beta chains were all obtained from the same sample, sequenced in a study of CD8+CD57+ T cells in acquired aplastic anemia. Only patients with CD8+CD57+ cell expansion on flow cytometry were chosen for sequencing. Profiling of TCR beta VDJ combinations and CDR3 sequences used genomic DNA as template. From the reads, TCRdb called clonotypes with MiXCR, one entry per CDR3 protein. Counted here are approximately 150,000 distinct CDR3 sequences, around 48% occurring once; the ten biggest clones make up 1.1%. Sequenced: sorted CD4+, CD8+, or CD8+CD57+ T cells (not recorded which) from PBMCs. The receptors come from a human donor with aplastic anemia.

The chain is built from TRBV10-3 and TRBJ2-3; D unresolved. Between the trimmed V and J ends, which lost 8 bases and 0 bases, there was a span of 9 bases. Germline CDR1 is ENHRY and CDR2 is SYGVKD. The CDR3 is made up of 13 amino acids. CDR3 residues: CAIYGGSTDTQYF. The CDR3, as DNA: TGTGCCATCTATGGCGGAAGCACAGATACGCAGTATTTT.

Only a few counts were recorded for this clonotype. The chain combines TRBV2 with TRBJ2-7; D remains ambiguous. Trimming removed 1 base at V and 3 bases at J, with 7 bases between. Per germline, CDR1 SNHLY and CDR2 FYNNEI. CDR3 length equals 13 residues. CDR3 sequence: CASSEGADYEQYF. The DNA of the CDR3 is TGTGCCAGCAGTGAAGGGGCCGACTACGAGCAGTACTTC.

With respect to this clonotype: The limits of the CDR3 on the DNA are not certain, so only TCRdb's listed CDR3 is given. The chain links TRBV12-3 or TRBV12-4 to TRBJ1-1; the table calls TRBD1, which could not be checked here. The CDR3 length equals 20 residues, ends included. The CDR3 loop reads CASSTGIGDGYTFGSGRAFF.

This clonotype turned up a few times. The V gene is TRBV3-1, the J gene TRBJ1-2; 10 nucleotides line up with TRBD1. The CDR3 extends over 16 amino acids. Trimming at V came to 1 base and at J to 5 bases, leaving 7 bases not matched to a gene. The V gene's germline CDR1 is LGHDT and CDR2 YNNKEL (reference sequence). CDR3 sequence (DNA): TGTGCCAGCAGCCAAGCCCACGGACAGGGGGGTTATGGCTACACCTTC. It yields the protein CASSQAHGQGGYGYTF.

This clonotype was counted ten times or more. The CDR3 region is CASSWTSGAPDTQYF. The CDR3 nucleotides read TGTGCCAGCAGCTGGACTAGCGGAGCCCCAGATACGCAGTATTTT. The chain links TRBV7-9 to TRBJ2-3, with 10 bases identical to TRBD2. Germline assignment: CDR1 SEHNR and CDR2 FQNEAQ (reference sequence). CDR3 length: 15 amino acids. V lost 4 bases to trimming and J lost 4 bases; unmatched junction nucleotides: 5.

The V gene is TRBV2, the J gene TRBJ1-1; D not certain. In germline, CDR1 is SNHLY, CDR2 FYNNEI. This CDR3 spans 13 amino acids. Trimming took off 4 bases at V and 1 base at J, with 7 bases between the two ends. Here the CDR3 DNA reads TGTGCCAGCAGTGTTGGCGAGAACACTGAAGCTTTCTTT. This gives the protein CASSVGENTEAFF.

This clonotype has at least ten counts. The chain couples TRBV15 to TRBJ2-5, with 10 bases that match TRBD1. The CDR3 consists of 18 residues. Trimming removed 2 bases from V and 5 bases from J; junction bases left unmatched: 14. CDR1 is LNHNV, CDR2 YYDKDF, per germline (reference sequence). The CDR3 region is CATSRRVGTGAVLETQYF. The CDR3 DNA reads TGTGCCACCAGCAGACGAGTGGGGACAGGGGCTGTTTTGGAGACCCAGTACTTC.

In the case of this clonotype: A much larger clone differs by one base, so this may be a read error. The rearrangement links TRBV10-3 to TRBJ1-1, with D tentatively TRBD1 (5 bases). The CDR3 has 13 amino acids. V was trimmed by 4 bases and J by 10 bases, leaving 16 bases between them. Germline V gene sequence: CDR1 ENHRY, CDR2 SYGVKD. The CDR3 region has the DNA TGTGCCATCAGTGCTTTCAGGGAGGCAGGAGCTTTCTTT. Its protein is CAISAFREAGAFF.

This clonotype was recorded many times. This rearrangement joins TRBV5-1 to TRBJ2-3; no definite D call. The CDR3 covers 11 residues. Germline V gene data show CDR1 as SGHRS and CDR2 as YFSETQ. The V gene lost 4 bases and the J gene lost 5 bases, with 5 bases spanning the gap. This chain's CDR3 is CASSELDTQYF. DNA of the CDR3: TGCGCCAGCAGCGAGTTAGATACGCAGTATTTT.

This clonotype showed up many times. The gene calls are TRBV7-2 and TRBJ2-7; D perhaps matches TRBD2 (6 bases). Germline V gene sequence: CDR1 SGHTA, CDR2 FQGNSA. Trimming stripped 0 bases from V and 9 bases from J, with 12 bases between. The CDR3 has 13 amino acids. This CDR3 reads CASSLAGRPGQYF. For the CDR3, the DNA is TGTGCCAGCAGCTTAGCGGGGAGGCCCGGGCAGTACTTC.

The chain couples TRBV24-1 to TRBJ1-4; D possibly corresponds to TRBD1 (5 bases). Germline V gene lookup returns CDR1 KGHDR and CDR2 SFDVKD. V lost 7 bases and J 0 bases, leaving 8 bases between the germline ends. This CDR3 contains 14 residues. CDR3 sequence reads: CATSDRSTNEKLFF. The CDR3 region has the DNA TGTGCCACCAGCGACAGATCAACTAATGAAAAACTGTTTTTT.

This chain links TRBV4-1 with TRBJ2-3, with 8 bases matching TRBD2. This CDR3 has 20 residues. Germline trimming cut 0 bases from V and 5 bases from J; bases unmatched to any gene: 19. Germline V gives CDR1 MGHRA, CDR2 YSYEKL. CDR3 coding DNA: TGCGCCAGCAGCCAAGAACGGATTGGCGGCTCGGGAGGGCCCCTAGATACGCAGTATTTT. Its translation is CASSQERIGGSGGPLDTQYF.

Remarks on this clonotype: One base away lies a much larger clone, so this may be a sequencing read error. The chain links TRBV13 to TRBJ1-1; 9 bases line up with TRBD1. The V gene's germline CDR1 is PRHDT and CDR2 FYEKMQ (reference sequence). The J segment lost 7 bases and the V segment lost 6 bases, leaving 9 bases of the junction unmatched. This CDR3 region has 14 residues. The CDR3 DNA reads as TGTGCCAGCAGGGGACAGGGCAGGAGGGTTGAAGCTTTCTTT. This sequence encodes CASRGQGRRVEAFF.

This clonotype showed up just a few times. CDR3 DNA: TGTGCCAGCAGCTTAGGCAGACTAGCGGGGGGGCCGTCTGGTGGGGCCAACGTCCTGACTTTC. This encodes CASSLGRLAGGPSGGANVLTF. The chain carries TRBV13 and TRBJ2-6, with 14 positions matching TRBD2. CDR1 and CDR2 (germline): PRHDT, FYEKMQ (reference sequence). This CDR3 region has 21 residues. The J segment lost 3 bases and the V segment lost 0 bases, leaving 10 bases of the junction unmatched.

The chain combines TRBV5-1 with TRBJ2-7, with a tentative D call TRBD2 (6 bases). The CDR3 extends over 15 amino acids. V lost 0 bases and J lost 6, with 16 bases in between. CDR1 and CDR2 (germline): SGHRS, YFSETQ. CDR3 DNA sequence: TGCGCCAGCAGCTTGGCCGGGGGTTCGTTGGGCGAGCAGTACTTC. Residues: CASSLAGGSLGEQYF.

The chain employs TRBV12-3 or TRBV12-4 and TRBJ2-1; a possible D gene is TRBD2 (5 bases). CDR3 length: 16 amino acids. V dropped 1 base and J dropped 0 bases, with 10 bases sitting between them. Written as DNA, the CDR3 is TGTGCCAGCAGTTTAGTACTAGGGAGCTCCTACAATGAGCAGTTCTTC. Protein product: CASSLVLGSSYNEQFF.

The V gene is TRBV7-9, the J gene TRBJ2-5, with D uncertain. Germline V gene data show CDR1 as SEHNR and CDR2 as FQNEAQ (reference sequence). The CDR3 extends over 13 amino acids. Trimming shortened V by 4 bases and J by 2 bases, and 8 bases separated the two germline ends. CDR3 loop: CASSYTDQETQYF. The CDR3 coding sequence is TGTGCCAGCAGCTATACTGATCAAGAGACCCAGTACTTC.

This clonotype occurred many times. The genes are TRBV20-1 and TRBJ1-2, with unresolved D. This CDR3 has 10 amino acids. With 5 bases removed from V and 4 bases from J, the gap between germline ends came to 5 bases. CDR1 and CDR2 (germline): DFQATT, SNEGSKA (reference sequence). The CDR3: CSARSYGYTF. DNA of the CDR3: TGCAGTGCTCGCAGCTATGGCTACACCTTC.

The chain uses TRBV30 and TRBJ1-6; TRBD1 matches at 8 bases. The CDR3 is made up of 14 amino acids. Germline CDR1 and CDR2: GTSNPN and SVGIG (reference sequence). Trimming cost V 5 bases and J 5 bases; bases outside gene matches: 5. The CDR3 reads CAWGRQGNNSPLHF. DNA of the CDR3: TGTGCCTGGGGCAGACAGGGGAATAATTCACCCCTCCACTTT.

The V gene is TRBV2, the J gene TRBJ2-1; TRBD1 agrees at 9 bases. The CDR3 has 15 residues. J was trimmed by 5 bases and V by 7 bases; bases with no gene match: 9. Looked up from germline, CDR1 is SNHLY and CDR2 is FYNNEI. The CDR3 DNA reads as TGTGCCAGCAAGGGACAGGGTACTAGGCACAATGAGCAGTTCTTC. This sequence encodes CASKGQGTRHNEQFF.

This clonotype was recorded many times. The chain couples TRBV20-1 to TRBJ2-5; the D is unclear. The CDR3 is 12 residues long. The germline CDR1 and CDR2 sequences are DFQATT and SNEGSKA (reference sequence). Trimming took off 0 bases at V and 0 bases at J, with 2 bases between the two ends. CDR3: CSAREDQETQYF. In DNA form, the CDR3 reads TGCAGTGCTAGAGAAGACCAAGAGACCCAGTACTTC.

In its sample, this clonotype was seen a few times. A much larger clone is a single base away; this may be a read error. The J gene is TRBJ2-2, the V gene TRBV9; 7 bases map to TRBD2. Germline lookup yields CDR1 SGDLS and CDR2 YYNGEE. The CDR3 sequence is 14 residues long. The CDR3 sequence: CASSATRLGGGLFF. CDR3 in DNA: TGTGCCAGCAGCGCGACTAGGCTCGGCGGGGGGCTGTTTTTT.

This chain connects TRBV9 to TRBJ2-5, with 8 nucleotides matching TRBD1. The DNA end is a closer match to TRBJ2-1, so the J assignment may be wrong. Per the germline V gene, CDR1 is SGDLS and CDR2 is YYNGEE. The CDR3 loop spans 18 amino acids. The CDR3 sequence: CASSHRTGLRGIDNEQFF. The CDR3 DNA is TGTGCCAGCAGCCATCGGACAGGGCTGAGAGGAATAGACAATGAGCAGTTCTTC.

The chain joins TRBV10-2 to TRBJ2-5, with D uncertain. V lost 8 bases, J lost 1 base, and 11 bases lay in between. The CDR3 totals 13 residues. The germline gives CDR1 WSHSY, CDR2 SAAADI. CDR3 residues: CASSAQPQETQYF. The CDR3, as DNA: TGCGCCAGCTCGGCACAACCCCAAGAGACCCAGTACTTC.

This clonotype was recorded at least ten times. The chain employs TRBV19 and TRBJ2-7; the match to TRBD1 covers 8 bases. The CDR3 is 16 amino acids. Unmatched junction bases numbered 9, after V lost 3 bases and J lost 2 bases. Germline values: CDR1 LNHDA, CDR2 SQIVND (reference sequence). Here the CDR3 reads CASSIIPGQGTYEQYF. CDR3 bases: TGTGCCAGTAGTATTATCCCCGGACAGGGTACCTACGAGCAGTACTTC.

The chain is built from TRBV24-1 and TRBJ1-5; TRBD1 matches at 7 bases. The V and J ends lost 3 bases and 10 bases, in that order; junction bases with no gene match: 5. The CDR3 consists of 13 residues. Germline assignment: CDR1 KGHDR and CDR2 SFDVKD. The CDR3 bases are TGTGCCACCAGTGATGGACAGGCCCTTCCCCAGCATTTT. Its protein is CATSDGQALPQHF.

This clonotype was seen once. Being one base from a much bigger clone, this may be a read error. V and J are TRBV20-1 and TRBJ1-2; perhaps TRBD1 as D (6 bases). The CDR3 has 14 amino acids. Germline V gene data show CDR1 as DFQATT and CDR2 as SNEGSKA (reference sequence). The CDR3 loop is CSARSRGGFHGCTF. CDR3 nucleotide sequence: TGCAGTGCTAGAAGCCGAGGGGGTTTTCATGGCTGCACCTTC.

This clonotype came up a few times. This may arise from a read error, as a much more abundant clone is one base away. This chain joins TRBV7-9 and TRBJ2-3; 12 nucleotides align to TRBD1. The germline gives CDR1 SEHNR, CDR2 FQNEAQ (reference sequence). The CDR3 consists of 14 residues. V lost 4 bases to trimming and J lost 7 bases; unmatched junction nucleotides: 3. The CDR3 loop reads CASSSGQGANTQYF. In DNA form, the CDR3 reads TGTGCCAGCAGCTCGGGACAGGGGGCAAATACGCAGTATTTT.

The chain is built from TRBV9 and TRBJ1-2; perhaps TRBD1 as D (6 bases). In germline, CDR1 is SGDLS, CDR2 YYNGEE. The V end lost 5 bases, the J end lost 5 bases, and 16 bases lay between the germline ends. The CDR3 runs 14 residues. The CDR3 region has the DNA TGTGCCAGCAGTGCTACAGGGAGTGGGTATGGCTACACCTTC. Amino acid sequence: CASSATGSGYGYTF.

In its sample, this clonotype was seen many times. V and J are TRBV19 and TRBJ2-7, with 7 bases matching TRBD2. Germline trimming cut 4 bases from V and 2 bases from J; bases unmatched to any gene: 5. Germline V lookup: CDR1 LNHDA, CDR2 SQIVND (reference sequence). The CDR3 has 14 residues. CDR3 amino acids: CASSKRGSPYEQYF. The CDR3 DNA reads as TGTGCCAGTAGTAAGCGGGGTAGCCCCTACGAGCAGTACTTC.